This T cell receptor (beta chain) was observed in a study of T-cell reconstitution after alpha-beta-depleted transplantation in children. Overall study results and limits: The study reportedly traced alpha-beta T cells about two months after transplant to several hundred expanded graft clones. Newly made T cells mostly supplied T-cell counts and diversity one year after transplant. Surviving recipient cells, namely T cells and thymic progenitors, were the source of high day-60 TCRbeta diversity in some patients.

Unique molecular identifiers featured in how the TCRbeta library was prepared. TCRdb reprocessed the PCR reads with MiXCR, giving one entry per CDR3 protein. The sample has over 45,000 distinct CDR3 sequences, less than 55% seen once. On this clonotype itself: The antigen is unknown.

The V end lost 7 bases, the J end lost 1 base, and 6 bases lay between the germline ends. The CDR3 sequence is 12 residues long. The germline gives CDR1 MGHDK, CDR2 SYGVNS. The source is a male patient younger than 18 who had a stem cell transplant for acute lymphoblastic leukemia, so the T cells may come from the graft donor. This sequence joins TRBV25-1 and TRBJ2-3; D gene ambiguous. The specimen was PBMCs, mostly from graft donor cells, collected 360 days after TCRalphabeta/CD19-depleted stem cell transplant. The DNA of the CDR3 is TGTGCCAGCAAAGCAGGCACAGATACGCAGTATTTT. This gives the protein CASKAGTDTQYF.